This T cell receptor beta chain was captured in a study of cytomegalovirus exposure and HLA in healthy donors. With regard to this clone: Its antigen is not identified.

Broader study findings: A few chains linked to CMV were shown in vitro to be specific for CMV antigens. Reportedly, a later analysis found an Asian-associated ancestry cluster had fewer N-insertions than the roughly 670-donor mean. It was reported that the classifier diagnosed cytomegalovirus status with high specificity and sensitivity in both the original and validation cohorts.

Primers for the PCR totalled 60 Vbeta and 13 Jbeta. Generated by immunoSEQ multiplex PCR, the TCRdb table keeps only in-frame clones and is missing some. The sample lists 130,000 to 150,000 clones; 78% were seen once. What was sequenced was PBMCs. This receptor was taken from a male donor in good health and CMV-seronegative.

The CDR3 nucleotides are TGTGCCAGCAGCTTGGGGCGGGTGGGGACCCAGTACTTC. Translated: CASSLGRVGTQYF. V and J are TRBV5-6 and TRBJ2-5, with D perhaps matching TRBD2 (5 bases). Germline CDR1 and CDR2: SGHDT and YYEEEE. The V gene lost 0 bases and the J gene lost 7 bases, with 10 bases spanning the gap. This CDR3 spans 13 amino acids.